A single sample is the source of the 13 T cell receptor beta chains below, sequenced in a study of T cell responses to AZD1222 COVID-19 vaccine. Repertoires were generated with immunoSEQ multiplex PCR, while TCRdb's copy carries only in-frame clones and drops some. The sample yields 100,000 or so clones, 89% seen once. The sequences come from peripheral blood, collected 28 days after the second AZD1222 dose. These receptors were obtained from an adult who received the AZD1222 COVID-19 vaccine.

The chain recombines TRBV9 with TRBJ1-2, with D maybe TRBD1 (6 bases). Trimming stripped 3 bases from V and 4 bases from J, with 10 bases between. CDR1 is SGDLS, CDR2 YYNGEE, per germline. The CDR3 consists of 13 residues. The DNA for the CDR3 is TGTGCCAGCAGCGCACAGGGTGCCTATGGCTACACCTTC. Protein sequence: CASSAQGAYGYTF.

V and J are TRBV6-7 and TRBJ2-7; D may be TRBD1 (6 bases). TRBV6-7 is marked as an open reading frame, function uncertain. The CDR3 has 18 residues. The ends were cut back, 2 bases at V and 0 bases at J, with 20 bases in the middle. The DNA for the CDR3 is TGTGCCAGCAGTTACGGCGACAGGCTTTACTCCCTCTCCTACGAGCAGTACTTC. It codes for CASSYGDRLYSLSYEQYF.

V gene TRBV24-1 combines with J gene TRBJ1-5; TRBD1 aligns across 9 bases. The CDR3 has 16 amino acids. V lost 3 bases, J lost 1 base, and 3 bases stayed unmatched. Germline CDR1 KGHDR, CDR2 SFDVKD. The DNA for the CDR3 is TGTGCCACCAGTGATCCGGACAGGGGAAGCAATCAGCCCCAGCATTTT. Translation gives CATSDPDRGSNQPQHF.

This rearrangement joins TRBV19 to TRBJ2-5; 8 bases agree with TRBD1. The CDR3 is made up of 13 amino acids. The V segment lost 5 bases and the J segment 5 bases; nucleotides outside the gene matches: 4. Germline-derived CDR1 and CDR2 are LNHDA and SQIVND (reference sequence). CDR3 region: CASSQGAWETQYF. CDR3 nucleotide sequence: TGTGCCAGTAGTCAGGGGGCGTGGGAGACCCAGTACTTC.

The chain is built from TRBV18 and TRBJ2-7, with a possible D match to TRBD2 (5 bases). Germline V CDR1 and CDR2: KGHSH, LQKENI. Trimming took 2 bases from V and 2 from J, leaving 7 bases between them. CDR3 size: 13 residues. The DNA of the CDR3 is TGTGCCAGCTCACCAACCGGGACCTACGAGCAGTACTTC. Protein product: CASSPTGTYEQYF.

The rearrangement joins TRBV28 to TRBJ2-7; unclear D gene. This CDR3 has 13 amino acids. The V end was cut by 3 bases, the J end by 3 bases, with 9 bases between. Germline values: CDR1 MDHEN, CDR2 SYDVKM. CDR3 DNA: TGTGCCAGCAGTTTGTCTGCCCTCTACGAGCAGTACTTC. It codes for CASSLSALYEQYF.

The V call is TRBV28, the J call TRBJ2-7, with TRBD2 as a possible D gene (6 bases). The CDR3 consists of 15 residues. The germline V gene encodes CDR1 MDHEN and CDR2 SYDVKM. The V end lost 6 bases, the J end lost 3 bases, and 18 bases lay between the germline ends. DNA for the CDR3: TGTGCCAGCAGCGGAGGAGGGGCAGCCGGCTACGAGCAGTACTTC. Translation: CASSGGGAAGYEQYF.

The V and J genes are TRBV5-6 and TRBJ1-4; no reliable D call. The CDR3 has 12 residues. Germline values: CDR1 SGHDT, CDR2 YYEEEE. Trimming removed 4 bases at V and 10 bases at J, with 11 bases between. The CDR3 loop reads CASSARSGKLFF. The CDR3 coding sequence is TGTGCCAGCAGCGCCCGTTCTGGAAAACTGTTTTTT.

The CDR3 region has the DNA TGTGCCAGCAGCCGGCCACAGGGTAACTATGGCTACACCTTC. Protein sequence: CASSRPQGNYGYTF. The gene calls are TRBV28 and TRBJ1-2, with D possibly matching TRBD1 (6 bases). This CDR3 comprises 14 residues. Germline V gives CDR1 MDHEN, CDR2 SYDVKM. Trimming took 6 bases from V and 1 from J, leaving 12 bases between them.

This clone was picked up one time. The chain employs TRBV24-1 and TRBJ2-5; 12 positions agree with TRBD1. Germline loops: CDR1 KGHDR, CDR2 SFDVKD. CDR3 length: 15 amino acids. V shed 5 bases, J shed 5 bases, and the junction held 5 bases outside the gene matches. The CDR3 loop reads CATSVGTGGGETQYF. The CDR3 nucleotides are TGTGCCACCAGTGTAGGGACAGGGGGCGGGGAGACCCAGTACTTC.

This chain uses TRBV6-6 with TRBJ1-1; D is possibly TRBD1 (5 bases). CDR3 size: 15 residues. In germline, CDR1 is MNHNY, CDR2 SVGAGI (reference sequence). V shed 2 bases and J shed 4 bases, with 14 bases lying between them. CDR3 sequence (DNA): TGTGCCAGCAGTTACCGCCCAGACAGTGCCACTGAAGCTTTCTTT. This translates into CASSYRPDSATEAFF.

This chain links TRBV5-4 with TRBJ1-1; 8 bases match TRBD1. The CDR3 runs to 15 residues. Losses at the gene ends were 0 bases for V and 8 bases for J; bases not matched to a gene: 9. In germline, CDR1 is SGHNT, CDR2 YYREEE (reference sequence). CDR3 loop: CASSLAPGQGPEAFF. DNA of the CDR3: TGTGCCAGCAGCTTGGCCCCAGGACAGGGACCAGAAGCTTTCTTT.

This clone has a single count. The chain employs TRBV5-4 and TRBJ1-1, with 8 bases identical to TRBD1. This CDR3 contains 15 residues. Trimming at V came to 0 bases and at J to 4 bases, leaving 5 bases not matched to a gene. Per germline, CDR1 SGHNT and CDR2 YYREEE (reference sequence). This CDR3 is CASSLGPTGGTEAFF. The CDR3 DNA sequence: TGTGCCAGCAGCTTGGGTCCAACAGGGGGCACTGAAGCTTTCTTT.